This TCR beta chain is from a study of immune heterogeneity within non-small cell lung tumors. General observations from the study: Local T-cell clonality and local tumor mutational burden correlated moderately but significantly (R approximately 0.35).

This clonotype is medium-sized. No antigen is known for it. CDR1 MDHEN and CDR2 SYDVKM come from the germline V gene. The CDR3 is made up of 10 amino acids. Trimming shortened V by 4 bases and J by 14 bases, and 9 bases separated the two germline ends. Template input, which was bulk tumor genomic DNA, totaled 600 ng per sample. Each primary tumor yielded several biopsies, collected far apart from one another at surgery. The cohort was untreated, with newly diagnosed non-small cell lung cancer undergoing curative surgery. Multiplex PCR relied on 32 V and 13 J primers to amplify TCR beta CDR3. From the multiplex PCR reads, TCRdb called clonotypes with MiXCR, one entry per CDR3 protein. The table includes about 1,300 distinct CDR3 sequences, approximately 31% detected once.

The sequence came from a man in his 60s with non-small cell lung cancer. V usage is TRBV28 and J usage is TRBJ2-1, with a possible D match to TRBD2 (5 bases). The sequenced material came from lung tumor tissue. CDR3 nucleotide sequence: TGTGCCAGCAGTTACGGGAAAAAGTTCTTC. Protein product: CASSYGKKFF.